These 20 T cell receptor beta chains came from one sample sequenced in a study of T cells after yellow fever vaccination. TCRdb redid the calling of the 5' RACE reads with MiXCR, one entry per CDR3 protein. The table records about 300,000 distinct CDR3 sequences, about 6.6% of them present only once. The sample was PBMCs, taken approximately 40 days after the first yellow fever vaccination. These receptors originate from a man in his late teens or twenties who received the YFV17D yellow fever vaccine.

This clonotype has just a few counts. The chain carries TRBV21-1 and TRBJ2-7; the DNA was not used to check the table's D call, TRBD1. TRBV21-1 counts as a pseudogene. CDR3 length: 15 amino acids. CDR3 sequence reads: CASLKGTWESYEQYF. The CDR3 DNA reads TGTGCCAGCCTAAAGGGGACGTGGGAGTCCTACGAGCAGTACTTC.

The chain links TRBV4-3 to TRBJ2-7; no clear D. The CDR3 length is 15 residues. Per the germline V gene, CDR1 is LGHNA and CDR2 is YSLEER. V was clipped by 0 bases and J by 2 bases, with 11 bases between them. The CDR3 spells CASSQDPTPTYEQYF. As DNA, the CDR3 is TGCGCCAGCAGCCAAGATCCTACCCCCACCTACGAGCAGTACTTC.

As concerns this clonotype: Just one base apart from a much larger clone, this may be a read error. The rearrangement joins TRBV5-1 to TRBJ2-5; the D gene could be TRBD1 or TRBD2 (6 bases each). V shed 4 bases and J shed 1 base, with 17 bases lying between them. The germline CDR1 and CDR2 sequences are SGHRS and YFSETQ. The CDR3 has 16 residues. The chain's CDR3 is CASSPGLGGFQETQYF. The CDR3, as DNA: TGCGCCAGCAGCCCCGGACTGGGGGGCTTCCAAGAGACCCAGTACTTC.

This clonotype was observed a few times. The chain recombines TRBV20-1 with TRBJ2-1, with D possibly matching TRBD2 (6 bases). CDR1 is DFQATT and CDR2 is SNEGSKA in the germline V gene (reference sequence). The CDR3 has 15 residues. Trimming removed 5 bases at V and 1 base at J, with 15 bases between. CDR3 residues: CSAPPSGLSYNEQFF. As DNA, the CDR3 is TGCAGTGCTCCCCCCAGCGGGCTATCCTACAATGAGCAGTTCTTC.

The J gene is TRBJ2-3, the V gene TRBV7-2; D may correspond to TRBD1 or TRBD2 (5 bases each). V was pared by 11 bases and J by 4 bases, with 22 bases between. The CDR3 is made up of 15 amino acids. Germline loops: CDR1 SGHTA, CDR2 FQGNSA. The CDR3 loop is CARPGTPIGADTQYF. The CDR3 DNA is TGTGCCCGCCCGGGGACCCCCATTGGGGCAGATACGCAGTATTTT.

This clonotype was seen only a few times. J is TRBJ2-1 and V is TRBV9; 9 nucleotides align to TRBD2. J lost 5 bases, V lost 0 bases, and 3 bases had no gene match. CDR3 size: 15 residues. Germline CDR1 reads SGDLS; CDR2 reads YYNGEE. CDR3 nucleotide sequence: TGTGCCAGCAGCGTAGCGGCGGGGGGGCACAATGAGCAGTTCTTC. Encoded protein: CASSVAAGGHNEQFF.

The gene calls are TRBV20-1 and TRBJ2-7, with 7 bases that match TRBD1. The trim removed 2 bases at V and 2 bases at J, leaving 6 bases unmatched. CDR1 DFQATT and CDR2 SNEGSKA come from the germline V gene (reference sequence). This CDR3 comprises 14 residues. The CDR3 protein is CSARFGQGAYEQYF. The CDR3 region has the DNA TGCAGTGCTAGATTCGGGCAGGGGGCCTACGAGCAGTACTTC.

The chain carries TRBV27 and TRBJ2-3, with a possible D match to TRBD1 (5 bases). This CDR3 spans 14 amino acids. V was cut by 2 bases and J by 2 bases, with 8 bases left in between. The V gene's germline CDR1 is MNHEY and CDR2 SMNVEV (reference sequence). Here the CDR3 reads CASSLKDITDTQYF. The CDR3 nucleotides read TGTGCCAGCAGTTTAAAGGACATCACAGATACGCAGTATTTT.

This chain links TRBV19 with TRBJ2-1, with D uncertain. The CDR3 runs 11 residues. Germline V gives CDR1 LNHDA, CDR2 SQIVND (reference sequence). Trimming stripped 7 bases from V and 10 bases from J, with 11 bases between. The CDR3 is CASIYVGEQFF. In nucleotides, the CDR3 is TGTGCCAGTATCTATGTGGGGGAGCAGTTCTTC.

The V and J genes are TRBV9 and TRBJ2-5; 8 nucleotides line up with TRBD2. The CDR3 runs to 14 residues. Germline assignment: CDR1 SGDLS and CDR2 YYNGEE. V was pared by 4 bases and J by 4 bases, with 6 bases of the junction left unmatched. DNA of the CDR3: TGTGCCAGCAGCTGGGGGAGCGGGGGAGAGACCCAGTACTTC. Amino acid sequence: CASSWGSGGETQYF.

J is TRBJ2-7 and V is TRBV7-9; TRBD1 is a possible D gene (6 bases). Deletions cut 5 bases from V and 2 bases from J, with 16 bases between. The germline V gene has CDR1 SEHNR and CDR2 FQNEAQ (reference sequence). The CDR3 length is 15 residues. As DNA, the CDR3 is TGTGCCAGCAGCGACCGGGACAACCTCGCCTACGAGCAGTACTTC. Protein: CASSDRDNLAYEQYF. Looking up the rest from reference TRBV7-9 and TRBJ2-7 gives the full variable domain: DTGVSQNPRHKITKRGQNVTFRCDPISEHNRLYWYRQTLGQGPEFLTYFQNEAQLEKSRLLSDRFSAERPKGSFSTLEIQRTEQGDSAMYLCASSDRDNLAYEQYFGPGTRLTVT.

This clonotype has a handful of counts. The chain uses TRBV18 and TRBJ2-3; D is tentatively TRBD1 or TRBD2 (6 bases each). The germline V and J ends were trimmed by 1 base and 1 base, with 12 bases remaining between them. The CDR3 consists of 16 residues. Germline CDR1 KGHSH, CDR2 LQKENI. The CDR3 DNA sequence: TGTGCCAGCTCACCACTATCGGGGGCGGGCACAGATACGCAGTATTTT. Translation: CASSPLSGAGTDTQYF.

Only a few counts were recorded for this clonotype. V and J are TRBV12-3 or TRBV12-4 and TRBJ2-2; no definite D call. This CDR3 region has 14 residues. With 5 bases removed from V and 1 base from J, the gap between germline ends came to 8 bases. In DNA form, the CDR3 reads TGTGCCAGCAGTCCATGGGGGAACACCGGGGAGCTGTTTTTT. It translates to CASSPWGNTGELFF.

This clonotype appeared a few times. The J gene is TRBJ2-3, the V gene TRBV20-1; 10 bases line up with TRBD2. CDR3 size: 14 residues. Trimming cost V 3 bases and J 6 bases; bases outside gene matches: 6. Germline CDR1 reads DFQATT; CDR2 reads SNEGSKA (reference sequence). The CDR3 sequence is CSARPQRGGDTQYF. CDR3 in DNA: TGCAGTGCTAGGCCGCAGCGGGGGGGGGATACGCAGTATTTT.

The chain is built from TRBV27 and TRBJ2-7, with TRBD1 matching over 9 bases. CDR3 length: 17 amino acids. Germline V gene sequence: CDR1 MNHEY, CDR2 SMNVEV (reference sequence). The trim removed 5 bases at V and 2 bases at J, leaving 13 bases unmatched. CDR3 region: CASSPPTGTGWPYEQYV. CDR3 nucleotides: TGTGCCAGCAGTCCACCAACCGGGACAGGGTGGCCCTACGAGCAGTACGTC.

This rearrangement joins TRBV30 to TRBJ2-2; D gene uncertain. V was shortened by 0 bases and J by 6 bases, with 5 bases between the two germline ends. Germline lookup yields CDR1 GTSNPN and CDR2 SVGIG (reference sequence). This CDR3 spans 12 amino acids. The CDR3 sequence is CAWSVWAGELFF. Here the CDR3 DNA reads TGTGCCTGGAGTGTTTGGGCCGGGGAGCTGTTTTTT.

This clonotype was recorded at least ten times. The rearrangement links TRBV7-2 to TRBJ2-1; perhaps D is TRBD1 or TRBD2 (5 bases each). Germline CDR1 reads SGHTA; CDR2 reads FQGNSA. V gave up 5 bases and J gave up 2 bases, with 10 bases separating them. CDR3 length: 14 residues. CDR3 coding DNA: TGTGCCAGCAGCCGGGGACGGGCCTACAATGAGCAGTTCTTC. As protein: CASSRGRAYNEQFF.

In this sample, this clonotype turned up a few times. This rearrangement joins TRBV18 to TRBJ2-1; D might be TRBD1 (7 bases). Germline-derived CDR1 and CDR2 are KGHSH and LQKENI. The germline V and J ends were trimmed by 4 bases and 6 bases, with 16 bases remaining between them. The CDR3 consists of 15 residues. The CDR3 coding sequence is TGTGCCAGCTCACAAAATGCGGGACAGACCAATGAGCAGTTCTTC. Translated, it gives CASSQNAGQTNEQFF.

The V call is TRBV5-1, the J call TRBJ1-1; a possible D gene is TRBD1 (6 bases). The V gene lost 3 bases and the J gene lost 8 bases, with 14 bases spanning the gap. Looked up from germline, CDR1 is SGHRS and CDR2 is YFSETQ. The CDR3 spans 13 residues. The CDR3 spells CASSSVQGTEAFF. The CDR3 bases are TGCGCCAGCAGCTCAGTCCAGGGGACAGAAGCTTTCTTT.

This clonotype was detected only a few times. The chain is built from TRBV6-1 and TRBJ2-1; tentative D call: TRBD2 (5 bases). The CDR3 sequence is 14 residues long. Looked up from germline, CDR1 is MNHNS and CDR2 is SASEGT. V was clipped by 2 bases and J by 9 bases, with 14 bases between them. This CDR3 reads CASSENLVGVEQFF. CDR3 coding DNA: TGTGCCAGCAGTGAAAATTTGGTCGGGGTTGAGCAGTTCTTC.